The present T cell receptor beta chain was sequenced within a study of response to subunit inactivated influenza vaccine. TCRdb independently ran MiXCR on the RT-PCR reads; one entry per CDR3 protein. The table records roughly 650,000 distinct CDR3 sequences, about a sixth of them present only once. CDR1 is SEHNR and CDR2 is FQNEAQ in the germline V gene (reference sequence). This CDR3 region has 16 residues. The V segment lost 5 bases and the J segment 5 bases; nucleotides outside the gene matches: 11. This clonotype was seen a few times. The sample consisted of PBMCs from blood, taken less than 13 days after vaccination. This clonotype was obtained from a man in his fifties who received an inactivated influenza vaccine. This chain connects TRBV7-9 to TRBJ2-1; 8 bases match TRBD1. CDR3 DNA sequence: TGTGCCAGCAGCCCACGGACAGGGTTTGGGGACAATGAGCAGTTCTTC. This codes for CASSPRTGFGDNEQFF.